The 22 T cell receptor beta chains given below trace back to one sample, sequenced in a study of monozygotic twins with inflammatory bowel disease. TCRdb re-called the 5' RACE reads, yielding one record per CDR3 amino acid sequence without DNA. The sample totals 120,000 to 150,000 distinct CDR3 sequences. Sequences were obtained from blood. These receptors were obtained from a human donor with ulcerative colitis or Crohn's disease, or a healthy co-twin of an affected twin (not recorded which).

This chain links TRBV4-3 with TRBJ2-7. The CDR3 contains 15 residues. Germline values: CDR1 LGHNA, CDR2 YSLEER. Here the CDR3 reads CASSQAYGVNYEQYF.

The chain has TRBV11-2 and TRBJ2-2; TCRdb's D call of TRBD2 is untestable without DNA. Germline V gene data show CDR1 as SGHAT and CDR2 as FQNNGV. The CDR3 is 18 amino acids. CDR3 protein: CASSLGWWEKRYTGELFF.

This chain uses TRBV7-8 with TRBJ2-1. Germline loops: CDR1 SGHVS, CDR2 FQNEAQ. CDR3 size: 12 residues. CDR3 residues: CASSLDYRVPVF.

J is TRBJ1-2 and V is TRBV4-1; TCRdb selects TRBD1, and the lack of DNA leaves this call unchecked. The CDR3 has 15 residues. Germline lookup yields CDR1 MGHRA and CDR2 YSYEKL. CDR3 amino acids: CASSQDGLGDYGYTF.

The chain carries TRBV11-2 and TRBJ1-1; with no DNA, the TCRdb D assignment of TRBD1 cannot be verified. The V gene's germline CDR1 is SGHAT and CDR2 FQNNGV. The CDR3 is 15 amino acids. This CDR3 reads CASSSSSQGNTEAFF.

This rearrangement joins TRBV7-3 to TRBJ1-1; TCRdb reports TRBD1, a call that lacks DNA to check it against. The CDR3 sequence is 14 residues long. Germline V CDR1 and CDR2: SGHTA, FQGTGA. CDR3 sequence reads: CASSSAGMNTEAFF.

The V and J genes are TRBV20-1 and TRBJ2-7; TCRdb selects TRBD2, and the lack of DNA leaves this call unchecked. Germline assignment: CDR1 DFQATT and CDR2 SNEGSKA (reference sequence). The CDR3 is 16 amino acids. CDR3 residues: CSARDLVRTFSYEQYF.

This chain connects TRBV5-1 to TRBJ1-5; TCRdb returns TRBD1, unconfirmable since there is no DNA. This CDR3 spans 15 amino acids. Germline lookup yields CDR1 SGHRS and CDR2 YFSETQ. CDR3 sequence reads: CASSLLGQPNQPQHF.

The chain is built from TRBV7-8 and TRBJ2-1; TCRdb designates TRBD1, a call that cannot be tested without DNA. Germline loops: CDR1 SGHVS, CDR2 FQNEAQ. This CDR3 region has 15 residues. CDR3 amino acids: CASTPQQNFRDEQFF.

The chain employs TRBV5-1 and TRBJ1-1; without DNA, the TCRdb call of TRBD1 cannot be checked. This CDR3 contains 19 residues. Germline V CDR1 and CDR2: SGHRS, YFSETQ. The CDR3: CASSLADFGTGRMNTEAFF.

The chain couples TRBV10-3 to TRBJ1-2; TCRdb calls TRBD1, which cannot be checked without DNA. The CDR3 consists of 15 residues. Germline V lookup: CDR1 ENHRY, CDR2 SYGVKD. CDR3 sequence reads: CAISGPGQGAEGYTF.

The chain is built from TRBV5-1 and TRBJ2-1; TCRdb reports TRBD1, a call that lacks DNA to check it against. Germline V gives CDR1 SGHRS, CDR2 YFSETQ. CDR3 size: 15 residues. CDR3 region: CASSLWPTDSGEQFF.

V usage is TRBV4-3 and J usage is TRBJ1-2; the D call of TRBD1 rests on TCRdb alone, since no DNA is present to check it. The CDR3 covers 16 residues. Germline CDR1 reads LGHNA; CDR2 reads YSLEER. The CDR3: CASSQDLVGTGYGYTF.

The chain has TRBV11-2 and TRBJ2-5; without DNA, the TCRdb call of TRBD1 cannot be checked. The CDR3 length is 18 residues. Germline V CDR1 and CDR2: SGHAT, FQNNGV. This CDR3 reads CASSLHPGTIRQGETQYF.

The chain joins TRBV2 to TRBJ1-5; TCRdb reports TRBD1, a call that lacks DNA to check it against. CDR1 is SNHLY and CDR2 is FYNNEI in the germline V gene. The CDR3 contains 15 residues. CDR3 amino acids: CASSTRTGRNQPQHF.

The rearrangement uses TRBV4-3 and TRBJ2-5; the TCRdb call, TRBD1, lacks DNA for checking. The CDR3 length is 15 residues. CDR1 is LGHNA, CDR2 YSLEER, per germline. The CDR3 sequence is CASSQENRGRETQYF.

The chain links TRBV7-9 to TRBJ2-7; TCRdb's D call of TRBD1 is untestable without DNA. Germline CDR1 is SEHNR and CDR2 is FQNEAQ (reference sequence). CDR3 length: 15 residues. The CDR3 loop reads CASSRGQRKFYEQYF. The full variable domain, its missing parts supplied by reference TRBV7-9 and TRBJ2-7, is DTGVSQNPRHKITKRGQNVTFRCDPISEHNRLYWYRQTLGQGPEFLTYFQNEAQLEKSRLLSDRFSAERPKGSFSTLEIQRTEQGDSAMYLCASSRGQRKFYEQYFGPGTRLTVT.

This chain joins TRBV7-9 and TRBJ1-2; TCRdb selects TRBD1, and the lack of DNA leaves this call unchecked. The germline gives CDR1 SEHNR, CDR2 FQNEAQ (reference sequence). The CDR3 consists of 13 residues. The CDR3 region is CASSYGTGYGYTF.

V usage is TRBV6-1 and J usage is TRBJ2-2; the D gene TCRdb calls, TRBD2, cannot be checked with no DNA. This CDR3 is built from 15 residues. Germline V gene lookup returns CDR1 MNHNS and CDR2 SASEGT. CDR3 amino acids: CASRPSGPNTGELFF.

The chain has TRBV3-1 and TRBJ1-3; TCRdb lists TRBD1, though no DNA is available to test this call. Germline loops: CDR1 LGHDT, CDR2 YNNKEL (reference sequence). The CDR3 length is 16 residues. The CDR3 loop reads CASAGQFQTQGNTIYF.

The genes are TRBV5-1 and TRBJ2-7. The CDR3 loop spans 16 amino acids. Germline V gene data show CDR1 as SGHRS and CDR2 as YFSETQ. The chain's CDR3 is CASSQPRLDATYEQYF.

The chain carries TRBV6-5 and TRBJ2-7; there is no DNA to check the TCRdb D call of TRBD1. CDR1 MNHEY and CDR2 SVGAGI come from the germline V gene. The CDR3 runs 15 residues. The CDR3 protein is CASSYSGASSYEQYF.